This TCR beta chain is drawn from a study of blood T cell repertoires in COVID-19. Across the study: Nucleic acid was either cDNA or gDNA, and it came from T cells, B-cell-depleted T cells, or PBMCs.

Germline lookup yields CDR1 SQVTM and CDR2 ANQGSEA. This CDR3 is 12 amino acids long. Trimming removed 2 bases from V and 4 bases from J, with 8 bases in between. In the original processing: Researchers report that nucleated cell counts were estimated from reference gene primer amplification. Generated by immunoSEQ multiplex PCR, the TCRdb table keeps only in-frame clones and is missing some. That table supplies the V and J calls and clone size; D and trimming were determined from the DNA. The table has 150,000 to 250,000 clones, around 95% seen once. This TCR derives from a man aged 30 to 45 with COVID-19, enrolled during active disease. Source material: peripheral blood. The chain links TRBV29-1 to TRBJ1-2; a weak D match, TRBD1 (5 bases). DNA of the CDR3: TGCAGCGTTGAAACCCAGGGCTATGGCTACACCTTC. This encodes CSVETQGYGYTF.